The next 18 T cell receptor beta chains were all read from a single sample in a study of blood T cell repertoires in COVID-19. TCRdb keeps only in-frame clones here, not all; method: immunoSEQ multiplex PCR. Here the sample spans more than 95,000 clones, around 78% being singletons. The source material was peripheral blood. All receptors come from a man aged 25-40 years with acute or convalescent COVID-19.

V gene TRBV6-5 combines with J gene TRBJ1-1; no reliable D call. This CDR3 has 14 residues. In germline, CDR1 is MNHEY, CDR2 SVGAGI. The V end lost 0 bases, the J end lost 6 bases, and 11 bases lay between the germline ends. The CDR3 sequence is CASSYSIWAPEAFF. In DNA, the CDR3 is TGTGCCAGCAGTTACTCGATCTGGGCCCCTGAAGCTTTCTTT.

The chain has TRBV7-9 and TRBJ1-4; possible D gene TRBD1, 6 bases. Germline V lookup: CDR1 SEHNR, CDR2 FQNEAQ (reference sequence). The CDR3 totals 18 residues. Trimming pared 1 base from V and 11 bases from J, leaving 26 bases between. CDR3 region: CASSLEAPGGGTWGKLFF. CDR3 nucleotides: TGTGCCAGCAGCTTAGAAGCCCCGGGGGGCGGAACCTGGGGGAAACTGTTTTTT.

The chain employs TRBV7-3 and TRBJ2-3, with 9 positions matching TRBD2. CDR3 length: 15 amino acids. Germline lookup yields CDR1 SGHTA and CDR2 FQGTGA. V trimming: 2 bases; J trimming: 6 bases; junction bases outside the gene matches: 6. The CDR3 reads CASSLGAGGPDTQYF. The DNA of the CDR3 is TGTGCCAGCAGCTTAGGTGCGGGGGGGCCCGATACGCAGTATTTT.

The chain employs TRBV7-6 and TRBJ2-1, with TRBD2 matching 9 bases. CDR1 is SGHVS and CDR2 is FNYEAQ in the germline V gene. V dropped 2 bases and J dropped 3; count of bases not matched to a gene: 5. This CDR3 region has 16 residues. The CDR3 nucleotides are TGTGCCAGCAGCTTACCAGCGGGAGGTAACTACAATGAGCAGTTCTTC. Translating it yields CASSLPAGGNYNEQFF.

V gene TRBV19 combines with J gene TRBJ1-5; D is uncertain. The V gene lost 2 bases and the J gene lost 0 bases, with 5 bases spanning the gap. The V gene's germline CDR1 is LNHDA and CDR2 SQIVND (reference sequence). This CDR3 spans 14 amino acids. CDR3 sequence (DNA): TGTGCCAGTAGTATACAGGATAGCAATCAGCCCCAGCATTTT. Translation gives CASSIQDSNQPQHF.

This chain connects TRBV10-3 to TRBJ1-1, with D possibly TRBD1 on 5 matching bases. Germline V gene lookup returns CDR1 ENHRY and CDR2 SYGVKD. V shed 2 bases and J shed 11 bases, with 15 bases lying between them. The CDR3 length is 13 residues. The CDR3 spells CAISEGTTGQAFF. The DNA of the CDR3 is TGTGCCATCAGTGAGGGCACAACAGGTCAGGCTTTCTTT.

The gene calls are TRBV5-6 and TRBJ2-1, with D possibly matching TRBD2 (5 bases). Germline-derived CDR1 and CDR2 are SGHDT and YYEEEE. V was shortened by 3 bases and J by 4 bases, with 14 bases between the two germline ends. This CDR3 contains 15 residues. The chain's CDR3 is CASSSGSAVYNEQFF. The CDR3 region has the DNA TGTGCCAGCAGCTCGGGGAGTGCGGTTTACAATGAGCAGTTCTTC. The complete variable domain, with remaining parts taken from reference TRBV5-6 and TRBJ2-1, reads DAGVTQSPTHLIKTRGQQVTLRCSPKSGHDTVSWYQQALGQGPQFIFQYYEEEERQRGNFPDRFSGHQFPNYSSELNVNALLLGDSALYLCASSSGSAVYNEQFFGPGTRLTVL.

This clone was picked up one time. The J gene is TRBJ2-3, the V gene TRBV13; 13 positions match TRBD2. Germline trimming cut 4 bases from V and 3 bases from J; bases unmatched to any gene: 4. Germline CDR1 and CDR2: PRHDT and FYEKMQ (reference sequence). The CDR3 contains 16 residues. The DNA of the CDR3 is TGTGCCAGCAGCTCCGGACTAGCGGGGGTAACAGATACGCAGTATTTT. This sequence encodes CASSSGLAGVTDTQYF.

The chain couples TRBV28 to TRBJ1-6; D unclear. The CDR3 length is 16 residues. Per the germline V gene, CDR1 is MDHEN and CDR2 is SYDVKM. With 5 bases removed from V and 5 bases from J, the gap between germline ends came to 16 bases. The CDR3 sequence is CASSPRGVGNNSPLHF. CDR3 bases: TGTGCCAGCAGTCCCCGGGGAGTGGGGAATAATTCACCCCTCCACTTT.

The chain uses TRBV6-5 and TRBJ2-1, with a weak D call TRBD2 (7 bases). This CDR3 is built from 16 residues. V was cut by 4 bases and J by 7 bases, with 20 bases left in between. Germline V CDR1 and CDR2: MNHEY, SVGAGI. This chain's CDR3 is CASSSNRAGGRNEQFF. Written as DNA, the CDR3 is TGTGCCAGCAGTTCCAACAGGGCTGGCGGGAGAAATGAGCAGTTCTTC.

The gene calls are TRBV7-2 and TRBJ1-1; no firm D call. V was shortened by 4 bases and J by 8 bases, with 14 bases between the two germline ends. The germline V gene encodes CDR1 SGHTA and CDR2 FQGNSA. The CDR3 covers 13 residues. DNA of the CDR3: TGTGCCAGCAGCTCGGCTGGCAGGCAAGAAGCTTTCTTT. Encoded protein: CASSSAGRQEAFF.

This clone was picked up a small number of times. This rearrangement joins TRBV5-6 to TRBJ2-7, with 7 bases aligning to TRBD2. Germline CDR1 is SGHDT and CDR2 is YYEEEE. V lost 4 bases, J lost 2 bases, and 6 bases stayed unmatched. The CDR3 contains 14 residues. The CDR3, as DNA: TGTGCCAGCAGCCCCGGGACTACAACCTACGAGCAGTACTTC. Protein sequence: CASSPGTTTYEQYF.

The chain carries TRBV7-3 and TRBJ2-1; 12 bases align to TRBD2. With 3 bases clipped from V and 8 bases from J, the junction kept 5 bases outside the gene matches. Per germline, CDR1 SGHTA and CDR2 FQGTGA. This CDR3 is built from 15 residues. The CDR3 bases are TGTGCCAGCAGCTTTGGGGCTAGCGGGAGGGATGAGCAGTTCTTC. Amino acid sequence: CASSFGASGRDEQFF.

The chain couples TRBV4-2 to TRBJ2-5; TRBD2 matches 8 bases. J gave up 1 base and V 1 base, and 23 bases lay outside the gene matches. CDR3 length: 22 amino acids. CDR1 is LGHNA, CDR2 YNFKEQ, per germline. CDR3 coding DNA: TGTGCCAGCAGCCAAGCCCCCCGGTATTCCGGGAGGGCCGTGGGTACCCAAGAGACCCAGTACTTC. Translated: CASSQAPRYSGRAVGTQETQYF.

This chain joins TRBV6-5 and TRBJ2-3, with 7 bases matching TRBD2. J gave up 3 bases and V 4 bases, and 10 bases lay outside the gene matches. Germline lookup yields CDR1 MNHEY and CDR2 SVGAGI. The CDR3 is 16 amino acids. The CDR3 DNA reads TGTGCCAGCAGTTTGGGAGGGAGAGGAGGGACAGATACGCAGTATTTT. Amino acids: CASSLGGRGGTDTQYF.

The chain recombines TRBV24-1 with TRBJ1-6; D may be TRBD1 (6 bases). The V and J ends lost 9 bases and 0 bases respectively, with 11 bases between them. The germline gives CDR1 KGHDR, CDR2 SFDVKD. This CDR3 region has 15 residues. The CDR3 protein is CATGMDSSYNSPLHF. The CDR3, as DNA: TGTGCCACCGGTATGGACAGCTCCTATAATTCACCCCTCCACTTT.

This chain joins TRBV28 and TRBJ1-5; D possibly corresponds to TRBD1 (5 bases). V was cut by 7 bases and J by 0 bases, with 13 bases left in between. This CDR3 contains 15 residues. From germline, CDR1 is MDHEN and CDR2 SYDVKM. The CDR3 DNA reads TGTGCCAGCACCTCGGACACCTCTAGCAATCAGCCCCAGCATTTT. This sequence encodes CASTSDTSSNQPQHF.

The chain carries TRBV4-1 and TRBJ1-2, with 7 bases matching TRBD1. The CDR3 has 14 residues. Per the germline V gene, CDR1 is MGHRA and CDR2 is YSYEKL. The V segment lost 4 bases and the J segment 3 bases; nucleotides outside the gene matches: 5. CDR3 nucleotide sequence: TGCGCCAGCAGCCCCGGACAGGTAGACTATGGCTACACCTTC. Its translation: CASSPGQVDYGYTF.